These T cell receptor beta chains were read from a single sample in a study of Tregs in tolerant kidney transplant recipients. Clones were read by immunoSEQ multiplex PCR, and TCRdb kept only the in-frame ones, dropping some. The sample lists 60,000 or so clones, roughly 88% occurring once. Sample: Tregs from blood, taken before the transplant. These TCRs come from a human donor who received a combined kidney and bone marrow transplant. Each CDR3 is given with its conserved first and last residue. Fields, in order: V gene, D gene, J gene, clone size, CDR3 DNA, CDR3 protein. D genes are given only for firm matches. The size of a clone is reported for some rows only, either as once, few or many, or as a class for expanded clones.

v_call: TRBV2; d_call: TRBD1; j_call: TRBJ1-6; clone_size: .; cdr3_nt: TGTGCCAGCGGATTGACAGGGCCGTCACCCCTCCACTTT; cdr3_aa: CASGLTGPSPLHF
v_call: TRBV18; d_call: TRBD2; j_call: TRBJ2-7; clone_size: .; cdr3_nt: TGTGCCAGCTCCCTGGGGGGGGGCTCCTACGAGCAGTACTTC; cdr3_aa: CASSLGGGSYEQYF
v_call: TRBV7-2; d_call: .; j_call: TRBJ2-4; clone_size: .; cdr3_nt: TGTGCCAGCAGCTTACCCCTCAACATTCAGTACTTC; cdr3_aa: CASSLPLNIQYF
v_call: TRBV5-1; d_call: .; j_call: TRBJ1-5; clone_size: .; cdr3_nt: TGCGCCAGCAGCTTGGGCGGGCCTAGCAATCAGCCCCAGCATTTT; cdr3_aa: CASSLGGPSNQPQHF
v_call: TRBV28; d_call: TRBD1; j_call: TRBJ1-2; clone_size: .; cdr3_nt: TGTGCCAGCAGTTTATCCCCCGGGACAGCCTATGGCTACACCTTC; cdr3_aa: CASSLSPGTAYGYTF
v_call: TRBV5-1; d_call: .; j_call: TRBJ2-2; clone_size: .; cdr3_nt: TGCGCCAGCAGCCTCCTGAGGGATGGTAACACCGGGGAGCTGTTTTTT; cdr3_aa: CASSLLRDGNTGELFF
v_call: TRBV20-1; d_call: .; j_call: TRBJ2-7; clone_size: .; cdr3_nt: TGCAGTGCGGCCGCCGGACAGCAGTACTTC; cdr3_aa: CSAAAGQQYF
v_call: TRBV28; d_call: .; j_call: TRBJ1-2; clone_size: .; cdr3_nt: TGTGCCAGCAGACCTGGTCCCGGAGGCTATGGCTACACCTTC; cdr3_aa: CASRPGPGGYGYTF
v_call: TRBV7-9; d_call: .; j_call: TRBJ2-7; clone_size: .; cdr3_nt: TGTGCCAGCAGCCTCGACAGAATCTCCTACGAGCAGTACTTC; cdr3_aa: CASSLDRISYEQYF
v_call: TRBV11-2; d_call: .; j_call: TRBJ2-2; clone_size: .; cdr3_nt: TGTGCCAGCAGGGCGGGACGGGGCACCGGGGAGCTGTTTTTT; cdr3_aa: CASRAGRGTGELFF
v_call: TRBV4-3; d_call: TRBD2; j_call: TRBJ2-1; clone_size: .; cdr3_nt: TGCGCCAGCAGCCAAGCCCCGGGACTAGCGGTCGGTGAGCAGTTCTTC; cdr3_aa: CASSQAPGLAVGEQFF
v_call: TRBV20-1; d_call: .; j_call: TRBJ2-1; clone_size: .; cdr3_nt: TGCAGTGCTCAGAGCCGAGAGCAGTTCTTC; cdr3_aa: CSAQSREQFF
v_call: TRBV28; d_call: TRBD2; j_call: TRBJ2-6; clone_size: .; cdr3_nt: TGTGCCAGCAGTCCCCGTGGGGCCGGGAGGGCCCTCACTGGGGCCAACGTCCTGACTTTC; cdr3_aa: CASSPRGAGRALTGANVLTF
v_call: TRBV15; d_call: .; j_call: TRBJ1-2; clone_size: .; cdr3_nt: TGTGCCACCAGCAGAGATTTGGGGGTAGGGCCTTATGGCTACACCTTC; cdr3_aa: CATSRDLGVGPYGYTF
v_call: TRBV11-2; d_call: TRBD1; j_call: TRBJ1-2; clone_size: .; cdr3_nt: TGTGCCAGCAGCTCGGACCACAGGGGTGGCTACACCTTC; cdr3_aa: CASSSDHRGGYTF
v_call: TRBV7-9; d_call: TRBD1; j_call: TRBJ1-1; clone_size: once; cdr3_nt: TGTGCCAGCAGCACGAGGGGGCCGAACACTGAAGCTTTCTTT; cdr3_aa: CASSTRGPNTEAFF
v_call: TRBV7-8; d_call: .; j_call: TRBJ2-3; clone_size: .; cdr3_nt: TGTGCCAGCAGAAACAGGCTTAGCACAGATACGCAGTATTTT; cdr3_aa: CASRNRLSTDTQYF
v_call: TRBV7-9; d_call: TRBD2; j_call: TRBJ2-1; clone_size: .; cdr3_nt: TGTGCCAGCAGCTTACGGACTAGCGGCAACTACGACGAGCAGTTCTTC; cdr3_aa: CASSLRTSGNYDEQFF
v_call: TRBV27; d_call: .; j_call: TRBJ1-2; clone_size: .; cdr3_nt: TGTGCCAGCAGTTGGGCAGGGAACTATGGCTACACCTTC; cdr3_aa: CASSWAGNYGYTF
v_call: TRBV6-1; d_call: .; j_call: TRBJ2-6; clone_size: .; cdr3_nt: TGTGCCAGCAGTGAAGCCTGGGGGGCGCGATTCTCTGGGGCCAACGTCCTGACTTTC; cdr3_aa: CASSEAWGARFSGANVLTF
v_call: TRBV5-1; d_call: .; j_call: TRBJ1-1; clone_size: medium-sized; cdr3_nt: TGCGCCAGCAGCGCCGGGAGGAACACTGAAGCTTTCTTT; cdr3_aa: CASSAGRNTEAFF
v_call: TRBV6-5; d_call: TRBD1; j_call: TRBJ1-2; clone_size: .; cdr3_nt: TGTGCCACCACCAGGGGGGACTATGGCTACACCTTC; cdr3_aa: CATTRGDYGYTF
v_call: TRBV30; d_call: TRBD1; j_call: TRBJ1-5; clone_size: .; cdr3_nt: TGTGCCTGGGACAGGGGTAGCAATCAGCCCCAGCATTTT; cdr3_aa: CAWDRGSNQPQHF
v_call: TRBV21-1; d_call: .; j_call: TRBJ2-1; clone_size: .; cdr3_nt: TGTGCCAGCAGCAAAGCTCGGACTAGCGACTACAATGAGCAGTTCTTC; cdr3_aa: CASSKARTSDYNEQFF
v_call: TRBV2; d_call: .; j_call: TRBJ2-3; clone_size: .; cdr3_nt: TGTGCCAGCAGCCTACTAGCAGATACGCAGTATTTT; cdr3_aa: CASSLLADTQYF
v_call: TRBV27; d_call: .; j_call: TRBJ2-6; clone_size: once; cdr3_nt: TGTGCCAGCAGTTTTGACAGCTCTGGGGCCAACGTCCTGACTTTC; cdr3_aa: CASSFDSSGANVLTF
v_call: TRBV27; d_call: .; j_call: TRBJ2-3; clone_size: .; cdr3_nt: TGTGCCAGCAGTTTCCGCCTAGCATCAGATACGCAGTATTTT; cdr3_aa: CASSFRLASDTQYF
v_call: TRBV28; d_call: .; j_call: TRBJ2-5; clone_size: once; cdr3_nt: TGTGCCAGCAGGCTTACAGGGCTGGAGACCCAGTACTTC; cdr3_aa: CASRLTGLETQYF
v_call: TRBV19; d_call: .; j_call: TRBJ1-2; clone_size: .; cdr3_nt: TGTGCCAGTAGTGACGGGCCGGACGGCTACACCTTC; cdr3_aa: CASSDGPDGYTF
v_call: TRBV2; d_call: TRBD1; j_call: TRBJ2-5; clone_size: .; cdr3_nt: TGTGCCACCAGGTCGGGACAGGGAGCAGAGACCCAGTACTTC; cdr3_aa: CATRSGQGAETQYF
v_call: TRBV27; d_call: .; j_call: TRBJ2-6; clone_size: medium-sized; cdr3_nt: TGTGCCAGCAGTCTAGAATCTGGGGCCAACGTCCTGACTTTC; cdr3_aa: CASSLESGANVLTF
v_call: TRBV28; d_call: .; j_call: TRBJ1-2; clone_size: .; cdr3_nt: TGTGCCAGCCGTACAGGGAACTATGGCTACACCTTC; cdr3_aa: CASRTGNYGYTF
v_call: TRBV10-2; d_call: .; j_call: TRBJ1-6; clone_size: .; cdr3_nt: TGCGCCAGCAGTGAGTCGAGGTCAGGGGTCTCACCCCTCCACTTT; cdr3_aa: CASSESRSGVSPLHF
v_call: TRBV5-1; d_call: .; j_call: TRBJ1-2; clone_size: .; cdr3_nt: TGCGCCAGCAGCCCAGGGTCCCTTCCTGGCTACACCTTC; cdr3_aa: CASSPGSLPGYTF
v_call: TRBV29-1; d_call: .; j_call: TRBJ1-1; clone_size: .; cdr3_nt: TGCAGCGTTGAGTCGGCGGAGAACACTGAAGCTTTCTTT; cdr3_aa: CSVESAENTEAFF
v_call: TRBV7-2; d_call: .; j_call: TRBJ2-7; clone_size: .; cdr3_nt: TGTGCCAGCAGCTTTAATCCCTTGTACGGTCCTTCCTTC; cdr3_aa: CASSFNPLYGPSF
v_call: TRBV2; d_call: .; j_call: TRBJ1-2; clone_size: few; cdr3_nt: TGTGCCAGCAGTGAAGGCTGGGCGGGGGTTTCTGGCTACACCTTC; cdr3_aa: CASSEGWAGVSGYTF
v_call: TRBV7-9; d_call: .; j_call: TRBJ1-5; clone_size: .; cdr3_nt: TGTGCCAGCAGCTTTTTTTTTGGACGCAATCAGCCCCAGCATTTT; cdr3_aa: CASSFFFGRNQPQHF
v_call: TRBV19; d_call: .; j_call: TRBJ1-5; clone_size: .; cdr3_nt: TGTGCCAGTAGTATAAGTTGGAGTCAGCCCCAGCATTTT; cdr3_aa: CASSISWSQPQHF
v_call: TRBV2; d_call: TRBD1; j_call: TRBJ1-1; clone_size: .; cdr3_nt: TGTGCCAGCAGGAGGGGTATGGGACAGAGGGGAGGGGCTGAAGCTTTCTTT; cdr3_aa: CASRRGMGQRGGAEAFF
v_call: TRBV19; d_call: .; j_call: TRBJ2-2; clone_size: .; cdr3_nt: TGTGCCAGTAGTCCTGGACGGATGAACACCGGGGAGCTGTTTTTT; cdr3_aa: CASSPGRMNTGELFF
v_call: TRBV27; d_call: TRBD1; j_call: TRBJ1-6; clone_size: .; cdr3_nt: TGTGCCAGCAGGGGACAGTTCAATTCACCCCTCCACTTT; cdr3_aa: CASRGQFNSPLHF
v_call: TRBV12-5; d_call: .; j_call: TRBJ2-2; clone_size: .; cdr3_nt: TGTGCTAGTGCCCCACGCGGGACAGATTACACCGGGGAGCTGTTTTTT; cdr3_aa: CASAPRGTDYTGELFF
v_call: TRBV19; d_call: .; j_call: TRBJ2-1; clone_size: .; cdr3_nt: TGTGCCAGTAGTATCCGACCGAACTACAATGAGCAGTTCTTC; cdr3_aa: CASSIRPNYNEQFF
v_call: TRBV27; d_call: TRBD1; j_call: TRBJ2-3; clone_size: .; cdr3_nt: TGTGCCAGCAGTCCGCGGACAGGGTGGACGCAGTATTTT; cdr3_aa: CASSPRTGWTQYF
v_call: TRBV6-1; d_call: TRBD1; j_call: TRBJ1-1; clone_size: .; cdr3_nt: TGTGCCAGCAGTGGACGGACAGGATGGAAATTGGCTGAAGCTTTCTTT; cdr3_aa: CASSGRTGWKLAEAFF
v_call: TRBV2; d_call: .; j_call: TRBJ2-1; clone_size: .; cdr3_nt: TGTGCCAGCAGAGAACCGTCCGGGGTAGAAGCCTACAATGAGCAGTTCTTC; cdr3_aa: CASREPSGVEAYNEQFF
v_call: TRBV5-1; d_call: TRBD2; j_call: TRBJ2-1; clone_size: .; cdr3_nt: TGCGCCAGCAGCTGGGCGCGTGGCGGGGGGGCAGTGAATGAGCAGTTCTTC; cdr3_aa: CASSWARGGGAVNEQFF
v_call: TRBV7-8; d_call: .; j_call: TRBJ2-7; clone_size: .; cdr3_nt: TGTGCCAGCAGCCAGCGAGGGAGCTACGAGCAGTACTTC; cdr3_aa: CASSQRGSYEQYF
v_call: TRBV27; d_call: .; j_call: TRBJ2-2; clone_size: .; cdr3_nt: TGTGCCAGCAGTTTAAGGGGGACGAACACCGGGGAGCTGTTTTTT; cdr3_aa: CASSLRGTNTGELFF